Listed below are T cell receptor beta chains from one sample, sequenced in a study of cytomegalovirus exposure and HLA in healthy donors. Generated by immunoSEQ multiplex PCR, the TCRdb table keeps only in-frame clones and is missing some. The top ten hold 1.2% of the sample, which has roughly 160,000 clones, 80% to 85% seen once. Sample: PBMCs. These receptors were obtained from a boy aged 2 to 9 in good health and CMV-seronegative. Each CDR3 is given with its conserved first and last residue. The D gene is left open where the match is weak. Only some rows state a clone size, as once, few, many or a class for expanded clones.

v_call: TRBV9
clone_size: few
d_call: TRBD2
j_call: TRBJ2-2
cdr3_nt: TGTGCCAGCAGCGTCCAACTAGCGGGAGACGGGGAGCTGTTTTTT
cdr3_aa: CASSVQLAGDGELFF

v_call: TRBV4-3
clone_size: NA
d_call: TRBD1
j_call: TRBJ2-5
cdr3_nt: TGCGCCAGCAGCAAACAGGGGGCCGGGGAGACCCAGTACTTC
cdr3_aa: CASSKQGAGETQYF

v_call: TRBV7-9
clone_size: NA
d_call: TRBD1
j_call: TRBJ1-5
cdr3_nt: TGTGCCAGCAGCTCGGACAGGGGGATAAATCAGCCCCAGCATTTT
cdr3_aa: CASSSDRGINQPQHF

v_call: TRBV7-3
clone_size: NA
d_call: TRBD1
j_call: TRBJ2-1
cdr3_nt: TGTGCCAGCAGCCCCGGGACAGGGTACAATGAGCAGTTCTTC
cdr3_aa: CASSPGTGYNEQFF

v_call: TRBV11-2
clone_size: few
d_call: NA
j_call: TRBJ2-7
cdr3_nt: TGTGCCAGCAGCTTAAGCCTCTACGAGCAGTACTTC
cdr3_aa: CASSLSLYEQYF

v_call: TRBV23-1
clone_size: NA
d_call: NA
j_call: TRBJ1-2
cdr3_nt: TGCGCCAGCAGTCTAGCCGGGGGGGGGAACTTGTATGGCTACACCTTC
cdr3_aa: CASSLAGGGNLYGYTF

v_call: TRBV19
clone_size: NA
d_call: TRBD1
j_call: TRBJ2-2
cdr3_nt: TGTGCCAGTAGTATGATAGGGGGCAAGGACACCGGGGAGCTGTTTTTT
cdr3_aa: CASSMIGGKDTGELFF

v_call: TRBV4-1
clone_size: few
d_call: TRBD2
j_call: TRBJ2-3
cdr3_nt: TGCGCCAGCAGCCAAGACCGACTAGCGTCCTCCCTAGATACGCAGTATTTT
cdr3_aa: CASSQDRLASSLDTQYF

v_call: TRBV6-1
clone_size: once
d_call: NA
j_call: TRBJ1-5
cdr3_nt: TGTGCCAGCAGGGAGACTGGGAGTAGCAATCAGCCCCAGCATTTT
cdr3_aa: CASRETGSSNQPQHF

v_call: TRBV7-9
clone_size: NA
d_call: TRBD2
j_call: TRBJ2-7
cdr3_nt: TGTGCCAGCAGCATGGGACTAGCGGGAGTCATCATAGAGGGCTACGAGCAGTACTTC
cdr3_aa: CASSMGLAGVIIEGYEQYF

v_call: TRBV25-1
clone_size: few
d_call: NA
j_call: TRBJ2-7
cdr3_nt: TGTGCCAGCAGTGATATGGGACAAAGCGCCTACGAGCAGTACTTC
cdr3_aa: CASSDMGQSAYEQYF

v_call: TRBV6-4
clone_size: NA
d_call: NA
j_call: TRBJ1-5
cdr3_nt: TGTGCGGACCTCGGGACACTTAATAGCAATCAGCCCCAGCATTTT
cdr3_aa: CADLGTLNSNQPQHF

v_call: TRBV27
clone_size: NA
d_call: NA
j_call: TRBJ1-6
cdr3_nt: TGTGCCAGCAGTTTTAGTCGGGGGAATTCACCCCTCCACTTT
cdr3_aa: CASSFSRGNSPLHF

v_call: TRBV5-6
clone_size: NA
d_call: NA
j_call: TRBJ2-5
cdr3_nt: TGTGCCAGCAGCTTGGTGGGGAGGGGGGGAGAGACCCAGTACTTC
cdr3_aa: CASSLVGRGGETQYF

v_call: TRBV27
clone_size: NA
d_call: NA
j_call: TRBJ2-1
cdr3_nt: TGTGCCAGCAGTTTTATAGGGGGGACAGTGAGCTCCTACAATGAGCAGTTCTTC
cdr3_aa: CASSFIGGTVSSYNEQFF

v_call: TRBV25-1
clone_size: once
d_call: TRBD1
j_call: TRBJ1-1
cdr3_nt: TGTGCCAGCAGTGAAGCGGGACAGGGGAGAACTGAAGCTTTCTTT
cdr3_aa: CASSEAGQGRTEAFF

v_call: TRBV11-2
clone_size: NA
d_call: NA
j_call: TRBJ1-2
cdr3_nt: TGTGCCAGCAGCTTAAAGACAGGACTTAACTATGGCTACACCTTC
cdr3_aa: CASSLKTGLNYGYTF

v_call: TRBV5-6
clone_size: NA
d_call: NA
j_call: TRBJ1-1
cdr3_nt: TGTGCCAGCAGCCTCCGCTTGAGCAGAGTGGGGGGCACTGAAGCTTTCTTT
cdr3_aa: CASSLRLSRVGGTEAFF

v_call: TRBV6-1
clone_size: few
d_call: TRBD2
j_call: TRBJ2-3
cdr3_nt: TGTGCCAGCAGTATAGGGACTAGCGGGAAGAATACGCAGTATTTT
cdr3_aa: CASSIGTSGKNTQYF

v_call: TRBV6-6
clone_size: once
d_call: NA
j_call: TRBJ1-1
cdr3_nt: TGTGCCAGCAGTCGAGGGGACAAAGCTTTCTTT
cdr3_aa: CASSRGDKAFF

v_call: TRBV9
clone_size: once
d_call: TRBD1
j_call: TRBJ1-6
cdr3_nt: TGTGCCAGCAGCCCGAGGGGGCTACGAGAGAATTCACCCCTCCACTTT
cdr3_aa: CASSPRGLRENSPLHF

v_call: TRBV19
clone_size: once
d_call: TRBD1
j_call: TRBJ2-5
cdr3_nt: TGTGCCAGTAGTATAGGCTCCCGGGACAGGGGTTACCAAGAGACCCAGTACTTC
cdr3_aa: CASSIGSRDRGYQETQYF

v_call: TRBV5-3
clone_size: NA
d_call: TRBD1
j_call: TRBJ1-2
cdr3_nt: TGTGCCAGAAGCCAGGTAGCGACAGGGTGGGAGAGCGGCTACACCTTC
cdr3_aa: CARSQVATGWESGYTF

v_call: TRBV2
clone_size: NA
d_call: NA
j_call: TRBJ1-1
cdr3_nt: TGTGCCAGTCGGTTAAGTACTGAAGCTTTCTTT
cdr3_aa: CASRLSTEAFF

v_call: TRBV7-6
clone_size: NA
d_call: TRBD1
j_call: TRBJ1-1
cdr3_nt: TGTGCCAGCAGCTTAGACACAGGGGGGGCTGAAGCTTTCTTT
cdr3_aa: CASSLDTGGAEAFF

v_call: TRBV27
clone_size: NA
d_call: NA
j_call: TRBJ2-5
cdr3_nt: TGTGCCAGCAGTTTCAGGCCAGGTAGCCAGTACTTC
cdr3_aa: CASSFRPGSQYF

v_call: TRBV28
clone_size: NA
d_call: NA
j_call: TRBJ1-4
cdr3_nt: TGTGCCAGCAGACGGGAAACGGAAAAACTGTTTTTT
cdr3_aa: CASRRETEKLFF

v_call: TRBV27
clone_size: NA
d_call: NA
j_call: TRBJ2-3
cdr3_nt: TGTGCCAGCAGTGCCTCCAACCCGGGTACGCAGTATTTT
cdr3_aa: CASSASNPGTQYF

v_call: TRBV15
clone_size: once
d_call: TRBD1
j_call: TRBJ2-1
cdr3_nt: TGTGCCACCAGCACGGGACAGGGTCCAAAATCTGAGCAGTTCTTC
cdr3_aa: CATSTGQGPKSEQFF

v_call: TRBV11-2
clone_size: NA
d_call: NA
j_call: TRBJ1-1
cdr3_nt: TGTGCCAGCAGCTTGGGACAAGGGTGGGGTACTGAAGCTTTCTTT
cdr3_aa: CASSLGQGWGTEAFF

v_call: TRBV21-1
clone_size: NA
d_call: NA
j_call: TRBJ1-2
cdr3_nt: TGTGCCAGCAGCAAGGGTTCGGGGTGCTATGGCTACACCTTC
cdr3_aa: CASSKGSGCYGYTF

v_call: TRBV2
clone_size: NA
d_call: NA
j_call: TRBJ2-2
cdr3_nt: TGTGCCAGCAAGAGTGGGAGTGGTGGGGAGCTGTTTTTT
cdr3_aa: CASKSGSGGELFF

v_call: TRBV5-6
clone_size: NA
d_call: NA
j_call: TRBJ1-1
cdr3_nt: TGTGCCAGCACCCCAGGGAGGGTAGGCACTGAAGCTTTCTTT
cdr3_aa: CASTPGRVGTEAFF

v_call: TRBV4-1
clone_size: NA
d_call: NA
j_call: TRBJ2-2
cdr3_nt: TGCGCCAGCAGCCAAGATGTCTACCGAGGAGCCGAGAACGGGGAGCTGTTTTTT
cdr3_aa: CASSQDVYRGAENGELFF

v_call: TRBV30
clone_size: NA
d_call: TRBD1
j_call: TRBJ1-5
cdr3_nt: TGTGCCTGGAGTCTGGACAGGGGGCGGCAGCCCCAGCATTTT
cdr3_aa: CAWSLDRGRQPQHF

v_call: TRBV4-3
clone_size: few
d_call: TRBD1
j_call: TRBJ2-5
cdr3_nt: TGCGCCAGCAGCCAAGGGGACAGGGGACGCGAGACCCAGTACTTC
cdr3_aa: CASSQGDRGRETQYF

v_call: TRBV7-9
clone_size: NA
d_call: TRBD1
j_call: TRBJ2-6
cdr3_nt: TGTGCCAGCAGCCAAACCGGGACAGGGATTTCTGGGGCCAACGTCCTGACTTTC
cdr3_aa: CASSQTGTGISGANVLTF

v_call: TRBV6-5
clone_size: NA
d_call: NA
j_call: TRBJ1-6
cdr3_nt: TGTGCCAGCAGTTACCAACCGGGTCCACCTAATTCACCCCTCCACTTT
cdr3_aa: CASSYQPGPPNSPLHF

v_call: TRBV7-2
clone_size: few
d_call: NA
j_call: TRBJ2-3
cdr3_nt: TGTGCCAGCAGCTTAGGGTCTGGGCGCACAGATACGCAGTATTTT
cdr3_aa: CASSLGSGRTDTQYF

v_call: TRBV27
clone_size: NA
d_call: TRBD1
j_call: TRBJ2-2
cdr3_nt: TGTGCCAGCAGCCCGGACAGGGCACCGAACACCGGGGAGCTGTTTTTT
cdr3_aa: CASSPDRAPNTGELFF

v_call: TRBV4-2
clone_size: NA
d_call: TRBD2
j_call: TRBJ2-1
cdr3_nt: TGTGCCAGCAGCCACAGAAGCGGGGGAATTTACAATGAGCAGTTCTTC
cdr3_aa: CASSHRSGGIYNEQFF

v_call: TRBV6-1
clone_size: NA
d_call: NA
j_call: TRBJ1-3
cdr3_nt: TGTGCCAGCAGCCTAAGCACTGGCTCTGGAAACACCATATATTTT
cdr3_aa: CASSLSTGSGNTIYF

v_call: TRBV7-9
clone_size: NA
d_call: NA
j_call: TRBJ1-2
cdr3_nt: TGTGCCAGCAAGGAGGGAGGGGCCTATGGCTACACCTTC
cdr3_aa: CASKEGGAYGYTF

v_call: TRBV30
clone_size: NA
d_call: NA
j_call: TRBJ2-2
cdr3_nt: TGTGCCTGGAGATTGCGGGGCACCGGGGAGCTGTTTTTT
cdr3_aa: CAWRLRGTGELFF

v_call: TRBV11-2
clone_size: NA
d_call: TRBD2
j_call: TRBJ2-1
cdr3_nt: TGTGCCAGTTCCGGGGGGGAACTAATATACAATGAGCAGTTCTTC
cdr3_aa: CASSGGELIYNEQFF